Below, 25 T cell receptor beta chains from the same sample are listed, as sequenced in a study of CD8 T cells in ankylosing spondylitis. TCRdb passed the 5' RACE reads through MiXCR, listing each CDR3 protein once. The sample lists 220,000 or so distinct CDR3 sequences; about 11% were seen once. Sequencing was done on a sample of blood, either unsorted or a sorted T cell fraction (not recorded which). Source of these receptors: a male donor with ankylosing spondylitis or in good health (not recorded which).

This clonotype was found many times. The chain combines TRBV7-6 with TRBJ1-1, with D perhaps TRBD1 (5 bases). This CDR3 spans 14 amino acids. Deletions cut 1 base from V and 3 bases from J, with 9 bases between. The germline V gene encodes CDR1 SGHVS and CDR2 FNYEAQ. The CDR3 coding sequence is TGTGCCAGCAGCTTAGTCGGACATCACACTGAAGCTTTCTTT. Residues: CASSLVGHHTEAFF.

This clonotype occurred many times. V and J are TRBV3-1 and TRBJ1-1; no firm D call. The CDR3 has 14 amino acids. The V gene lost 4 bases and the J gene lost 1 base, with 10 bases spanning the gap. Looked up from germline, CDR1 is LGHDT and CDR2 is YNNKEL (reference sequence). The CDR3 region has the DNA TGTGCCAGCAGCCTTTATAACAAGAACACTGAAGCTTTCTTT. It codes for CASSLYNKNTEAFF.

About this clonotype: Since a much larger clone is just one base distant, this may be a read error. J is TRBJ2-7 and V is TRBV12-3 or TRBV12-4; weak D call: TRBD2 (6 bases). This CDR3 is built from 16 residues. The V end lost 5 bases, the J end lost 0 bases, and 17 bases lay between the germline ends. CDR3 sequence (DNA): TGTGCCAGCAGTCCGATAGGGACTCTTTACTCCTACGAGCAGTACTTC. Its translation is CASSPIGTLYSYEQYF.

In this sample, this clonotype turned up many times. This rearrangement joins TRBV7-2 to TRBJ2-6, with D perhaps TRBD1 or TRBD2 (5 bases each). Germline CDR1 SGHTA, CDR2 FQGNSA. Trimming left V 2 bases short and J 4 bases short, with 12 bases between. The CDR3 runs 16 residues. The CDR3 nucleotides read TGTGCCAGCAGCTTACTGGGGACCGGGGGGGCCAACGTCCTGACTTTC. It yields the protein CASSLLGTGGANVLTF. The whole variable domain, remainder taken from reference TRBV7-2 and TRBJ2-6, is GAGVSQSPSNKVTEKGKDVELRCDPISGHTALYWYRQSLGQGLEFLIYFQGNSAPDKSGLPSDRFSAERTGGSVSTLTIQRTQQEDSAVYLCASSLLGTGGANVLTFGAGSRLTVL.

In this sample, this clonotype turned up many times. The rearrangement joins TRBV2 to TRBJ1-2, with 7 bases fitting TRBD1. V lost 5 bases and J lost 7; bases outside the gene matches: 10. This CDR3 comprises 14 residues. Germline CDR1 is SNHLY and CDR2 is FYNNEI. This CDR3 reads CASSKRQGDSGYTF. In nucleotides, the CDR3 is TGTGCCAGCAGTAAACGCCAGGGGGATTCTGGCTACACCTTC. Full variable domain (rest looked up from reference TRBV2 and TRBJ1-2): EPEVTQTPSHQVTQMGQEVILRCVPISNHLYFYWYRQILGQKVEFLVSFYNNEISEKSEIFDDQFSVERPDGSNFTLKIRSTKLEDSAMYFCASSKRQGDSGYTFGSGTRLTVV.

This clonotype was seen a handful of times. V and J are TRBV14 and TRBJ1-2; TRBD1 agrees at 9 bases. With 4 bases clipped from V and 3 bases from J, the junction kept 6 bases outside the gene matches. Germline V CDR1 and CDR2: SGHDN, FVKESK. The CDR3 extends over 15 amino acids. CDR3 amino acids: CASSPTWTGDYGYTF. CDR3 nucleotide sequence: TGTGCCAGCAGCCCCACCTGGACAGGGGACTATGGCTACACCTTC.

This clonotype showed up many times. The chain combines TRBV12-3 or TRBV12-4 with TRBJ2-3; D remains unclear. With 4 bases removed from V and 3 bases from J, the gap between germline ends came to 11 bases. The CDR3 contains 14 residues. This CDR3 reads CASSSPVGTDTQYF. CDR3 nucleotides: TGTGCCAGCAGTTCCCCAGTCGGTACAGATACGCAGTATTTT.

The chain has TRBV25-1 and TRBJ2-2; 9 bases agree with TRBD1. The germline gives CDR1 MGHDK, CDR2 SYGVNS. The V segment lost 6 bases and the J segment 4 bases; nucleotides outside the gene matches: 6. The CDR3 covers 15 residues. The CDR3 protein is CASRADRGFTGELFF. For the CDR3, the DNA is TGTGCCAGCAGGGCGGACAGGGGTTTCACCGGGGAGCTGTTTTTT.

This clonotype was seen many times. One end of the junction does not line up with germline, which may come from a read error. The chain recombines TRBV7-9 with TRBJ1-5; 10 nucleotides match TRBD1. This CDR3 contains 15 residues. The germline CDR1 and CDR2 sequences are SEHNR and FQNEAQ (reference sequence). The DNA for the CDR3 is TGCGCCAGCAGCTTGGGGACAGGGGAAAATCAGCCCCAGCATTTT. Amino acids: CASSLGTGENQPQHF.

The table lists this clonotype with many counts. The CDR3 sequence is CASKDPPGQGTRDTF. CDR3 coding DNA: TGTGCCAGCAAGGACCCTCCGGGACAGGGAACACGGGACACCTTC. The rearrangement joins TRBV28 to TRBJ1-2, with TRBD1 matching over 9 bases. V was pared by 7 bases and J by 12 bases, with 18 bases of the junction left unmatched. This CDR3 spans 15 amino acids. Germline-derived CDR1 and CDR2 are MDHEN and SYDVKM.

With regard to this clonotype: A junction boundary mismatches the germline segment, possibly from a read error. The gene calls are TRBV29-1 and TRBJ1-5; TRBD1 matches 10 bases. The CDR3 is 13 amino acids. Germline lookup yields CDR1 SQVTM and CDR2 ANQGSEA. DNA of the CDR3: TGCAGCGTTGGGGACAGGGGATATCAGCGCCAGCATTTT. This translates into CSVGDRGYQRQHF.

This clonotype was recorded many times. The chain has TRBV3-1 and TRBJ2-1, with D possibly TRBD1 on 6 matching bases. V lost 0 bases to trimming and J lost 9 bases, with 15 bases between them. Germline CDR1 reads LGHDT; CDR2 reads YNNKEL (reference sequence). The CDR3 sequence is 15 residues long. The CDR3 loop is CASSQDLSRGGEQFF. CDR3 bases: TGTGCCAGCAGCCAAGATCTAAGCAGGGGCGGTGAGCAGTTCTTC.

This clonotype was found many times. The chain combines TRBV12-3 or TRBV12-4 with TRBJ1-2; D not resolved. CDR3 size: 13 residues. Between the trimmed V and J ends, which lost 3 bases and 4 bases, there was a span of 9 bases. CDR3 protein: CASSFELSYGYTF. The CDR3 DNA reads as TGTGCCAGCAGTTTTGAACTGTCCTATGGCTACACCTTC.

The J gene is TRBJ1-5, the V gene TRBV24-1, with D maybe TRBD1 (5 bases). CDR1 and CDR2 (germline): KGHDR, SFDVKD. V was pared by 2 bases and J by 9 bases, with 16 bases between. The CDR3 runs 15 residues. In DNA, the CDR3 is TGTGCCACCAGTGATTCCCAGGGCCTAGGTCGGCCCCAGCATTTT. Translated, it gives CATSDSQGLGRPQHF.

This clonotype was observed at least ten times. J is TRBJ2-1 and V is TRBV6-5; 7 bases match TRBD2. CDR3 length equals 16 residues. J lost 5 bases, V lost 0 bases, and 7 bases had no gene match. Germline V lookup: CDR1 MNHEY, CDR2 SVGAGI. CDR3 sequence reads: CASSYSTRAGNNEQFF. DNA for the CDR3: TGTGCCAGCAGTTACTCTACTCGAGCGGGGAACAATGAGCAGTTCTTC.

The V call is TRBV20-1, the J call TRBJ2-6; D gene ambiguous. With 3 bases removed from V and 0 bases from J, the gap between germline ends came to 24 bases. Germline loops: CDR1 DFQATT, CDR2 SNEGSKA (reference sequence). The CDR3 consists of 20 residues. This CDR3 reads CSARDDAGYMKASGANVLTF. The CDR3 nucleotides read TGCAGTGCTAGGGACGATGCCGGATATATGAAAGCCTCTGGGGCCAACGTCCTGACTTTC.

J is TRBJ1-1 and V is TRBV7-3; D is perhaps TRBD1 (5 bases). The CDR3 loop spans 15 amino acids. Germline values: CDR1 SGHTA, CDR2 FQGTGA. V lost 0 bases to trimming and J lost 1 base, with 9 bases between them. The CDR3 coding sequence is TGTGCCAGCAGCTTAACGTCAGGGTCGAACACTGAAGCTTTCTTT. It encodes CASSLTSGSNTEAFF.

A few counts support this clonotype. Sequence at one end of the junction differs from germline and may be a read error. This chain connects TRBV6-1 to TRBJ1-6; the match to TRBD1 covers 7 bases. This CDR3 comprises 16 residues. CDR1 MNHNS and CDR2 SASEGT come from the germline V gene. In DNA form, the CDR3 reads TGTGCCAGCAGCGAAGCGCAGGGGGACTATAATTCACCCCTCCACTTT. Translating gives CASSEAQGDYNSPLHF.

This clonotype was picked up many times. This rearrangement joins TRBV11-1 to TRBJ1-1, with 7 bases matching TRBD1. V lost 0 bases and J lost 0; bases outside the gene matches: 4. Germline V gene lookup returns CDR1 SGHAT and CDR2 FQDESV (reference sequence). The CDR3 contains 16 residues. The DNA for the CDR3 is TGTGCCAGCAGCTTAGCCGACAGGGCCCTGAACACTGAAGCTTTCTTT. Amino acid sequence: CASSLADRALNTEAFF.

Concerning this clonotype itself: A read error is possible here, since a much larger clone lies one base away. This chain connects TRBV2 to TRBJ1-4; 10 bases line up with TRBD1. CDR3 size: 14 residues. From germline, CDR1 is SNHLY and CDR2 FYNNEI. J was trimmed by 6 bases and V by 8 bases; bases with no gene match: 6. The CDR3 spells CASGADRGHEKLFF. CDR3 nucleotides: TGTGCCAGCGGAGCTGACAGGGGGCATGAAAAACTGTTTTTT.

This clonotype has ten or more counts. This rearrangement joins TRBV18 to TRBJ2-1, with D maybe TRBD2 (5 bases). V was trimmed by 5 bases and J by 9 bases, leaving 17 bases between them. The CDR3 length is 14 residues. Germline-derived CDR1 and CDR2 are KGHSH and LQKENI. In DNA form, the CDR3 reads TGTGCCAGCTCATTGTACGCCACAGAGGGTGAGCAGTTCTTC. This translates into CASSLYATEGEQFF. The variable domain in full, completed from reference TRBV18 and TRBJ2-1, reads NAGVMQNPRHLVRRRGQEARLRCSPMKGHSHVYWYRQLPEEGLKFMVYLQKENIIDESGMPKERFSAEFPKEGPSILRIQQVVRGDSAAYFCASSLYATEGEQFFGPGTRLTVL.

The chain carries TRBV11-1 and TRBJ2-7; 7 bases are shared with TRBD1. CDR1 and CDR2 from the germline V gene are SGHAT and FQDESV (reference sequence). Trimming took 6 bases from V and 0 from J; bases not matched to a gene: 8. CDR3 length: 15 amino acids. CDR3 sequence reads: CASRRSRGNSYEQYF. In DNA, the CDR3 is TGTGCCAGCAGACGAAGCAGGGGGAACTCCTACGAGCAGTACTTC.

As for this clonotype: One junction end disagrees with the germline gene, perhaps due to a read error. The chain recombines TRBV20-1 with TRBJ1-5; 7 nucleotides line up with TRBD1. Per the germline V gene, CDR1 is DFQATT and CDR2 is SNEGSKA (reference sequence). CDR3 length: 17 residues. The CDR3 is CCALQSGGGLRGQPQHF. CDR3 nucleotide sequence: TGCTGTGCTTTGCAATCAGGGGGAGGCCTAAGGGGTCAGCCCCAGCATTTT.

This clonotype was seen ten or more times. The genes are TRBV10-3 and TRBJ1-1; possible D gene TRBD1, 6 bases. V lost 5 bases and J lost 0, with 16 bases in between. The CDR3 sequence is 16 residues long. Germline V lookup: CDR1 ENHRY, CDR2 SYGVKD. CDR3 nucleotides: TGTGCCATCAGTTCCCCGACAGGCACCATGAACACTGAAGCTTTCTTT. This codes for CAISSPTGTMNTEAFF.

This chain uses TRBV5-6 with TRBJ2-6; TRBD1 is a possible D gene (5 bases). V lost 4 bases and J lost 1, with 9 bases in between. This CDR3 contains 15 residues. CDR1 and CDR2 from the germline V gene are SGHDT and YYEEEE. The CDR3 nucleotides are TGTGCCAGCAGCGCCGCAGGGTCTGGGGCCAACGTCCTGACTTTC. Its translation is CASSAAGSGANVLTF.